This TCR beta chain was captured by sequencing in a study of shared clonotypes between healthy human individuals. Repertoires were generated with immunoSEQ multiplex PCR, while TCRdb's copy carries only in-frame clones and drops some. The sample has more than 2,000,000 clones; 90% to 95% are singletons. Overall study results and limits: The study found lower generation probabilities in non-shared clonotypes than in those shared by all four donors. Depth of sequencing was expected to influence donor clonotype sharing.

V lost 6 bases to trimming and J lost 2 bases; unmatched junction nucleotides: 6. Germline lookup yields CDR1 LGHNT and CDR2 FRNRAP. The CDR3 sequence is 15 residues long. Comments on this clone: Its matching antigen is unknown.

The chain employs TRBV12-5 and TRBJ2-7, with 11 bases that match TRBD1. Sequenced material: naive CD4+ T cells sorted from blood. The subset is: CD45RA+ positively selected. The receptor's source is a man younger than 35 in good health. The CDR3: CASGLQDRGPYEQYF. CDR3 nucleotide sequence: TGTGCTAGTGGACTACAGGACAGGGGGCCCTACGAGCAGTACTTC.